The 13 T cell receptor beta chains below all came from one sample that was sequenced in a study of T cells in Graves' hyperthyroidism and ophthalmopathy. RNA transcripts yielded amplified TCR beta CDR3 regions. First-round RT-PCR with HTBI primers amplified the TCR CDR3 region. TCRdb re-called the multiplex PCR reads through MiXCR, storing one row per CDR3 protein. This sample has hundreds of thousands of distinct CDR3 sequences, with approximately 16% found just once. Sequencing input: blood. The origin of the receptors is a woman aged 40 to 50 with Graves' ophthalmopathy.

This clonotype came up many times. V and J are TRBV6-1 and TRBJ1-5, with D maybe TRBD1 (5 bases). Germline CDR1 is MNHNS and CDR2 is SASEGT. Trimming removed 5 bases from V and 6 bases from J, with 14 bases in between. The length of the CDR3 is 14 residues. This CDR3 reads CASSQHRGVQPQHF. CDR3 DNA sequence: TGTGCCAGCAGTCAGCATAGGGGCGTTCAGCCCCAGCATTTT.

This clonotype was picked up a small number of times. The rearrangement joins TRBV27 to TRBJ2-5; TRBD1 matches 9 bases. J gave up 6 bases and V 4 bases, and 6 bases lay outside the gene matches. CDR1 and CDR2 (germline): MNHEY, SMNVEV (reference sequence). This CDR3 is built from 14 residues. The DNA for the CDR3 is TGTGCCAGCAGTTGGGGGGACAGGGCGAAGACCCAGTACTTC. The encoded protein is CASSWGDRAKTQYF.

This clonotype was seen ten or more times. This rearrangement joins TRBV6-1 to TRBJ2-5, with 13 bases fitting TRBD2. Germline V CDR1 and CDR2: MNHNS, SASEGT. This CDR3 comprises 14 residues. V dropped 7 bases and J dropped 5; count of bases not matched to a gene: 4. The CDR3 spells CASTTSGRKETQYF. In DNA form, the CDR3 reads TGTGCCAGCACGACTAGCGGGAGGAAGGAGACCCAGTACTTC.

Ten or more counts support this clonotype. The J gene is TRBJ2-7, the V gene TRBV28; TRBD2 aligns across 8 bases. V lost 6 bases, J lost 6 bases, and 16 bases stayed unmatched. From germline, CDR1 is MDHEN and CDR2 SYDVKM. This CDR3 contains 16 residues. CDR3 sequence reads: CASSGTSSGQWSEQYF. CDR3 coding DNA: TGTGCCAGCAGCGGGACCTCTAGCGGGCAATGGAGCGAGCAGTACTTC.

This clonotype was found many times. The chain joins TRBV5-1 to TRBJ1-5, with no clear D. Germline CDR1 reads SGHRS; CDR2 reads YFSETQ. The CDR3 contains 15 residues. V dropped 2 bases and J dropped 3 bases, with 12 bases sitting between them. This CDR3 is CASSLAGSPNQPQHF. The CDR3 DNA sequence: TGCGCCAGCAGCTTAGCAGGCAGCCCCAATCAGCCCCAGCATTTT.

In the case of this clonotype: This may stem from a read error, because a much larger clone lies one nucleotide away. The CDR3 nucleotides are TGTGCCAGCACCTTTATAGACGGCACAGATACGCAGTATTTT. It is translated as CASTFIDGTDTQYF. The chain carries TRBV12-3 or TRBV12-4 and TRBJ2-3; D gene unclear. The CDR3 sequence is 14 residues long. V was trimmed by 7 bases and J by 1 base, leaving 12 bases between them.

This clonotype has only a few counts. V gene TRBV11-2 combines with J gene TRBJ2-2; 8 bases are a match to TRBD1. Germline trimming cut 1 base from V and 3 bases from J; bases unmatched to any gene: 7. Germline V gene sequence: CDR1 SGHAT, CDR2 FQNNGV. The CDR3 runs to 17 residues. CDR3 sequence (DNA): TGTGCCAGCAGCTTAGCGAGAGAGACAGGGGACACCGGGGAGCTGTTTTTT. Translating gives CASSLARETGDTGELFF. Using reference TRBV11-2 and TRBJ2-2 for the parts outside the CDR3, the full variable domain is EAGVAQSPRYKIIEKRQSVAFWCNPISGHATLYWYQQILGQGPKLLIQFQNNGVVDDSQLPKDRFSAERLKGVDSTLKIQPAKLEDSAVYLCASSLARETGDTGELFFGEGSRLTVL.

This clonotype occurred many times. This chain uses TRBV5-1 with TRBJ2-6; possibly TRBD1 for D (6 bases). CDR3 size: 15 residues. Trimming left V 4 bases short and J 2 bases short, with 10 bases between. Germline CDR1 and CDR2: SGHRS and YFSETQ. CDR3 residues: CASSTGTTGANVLTF. The CDR3 DNA reads TGCGCCAGCAGCACCGGGACAACTGGGGCCAACGTCCTGACTTTC.

V usage is TRBV20-1 and J usage is TRBJ2-2, with D unclear. This CDR3 contains 15 residues. Germline V lookup: CDR1 DFQATT, CDR2 SNEGSKA (reference sequence). Trimming cost V 2 bases and J 0 bases, with 10 bases left between them. CDR3: CSARKVDANTGELFF. The CDR3 DNA reads as TGCAGTGCTAGAAAGGTGGACGCGAACACCGGGGAGCTGTTTTTT.

This clonotype was counted ten times or more. The chain couples TRBV5-1 to TRBJ2-1; 7 bases are shared with TRBD2. Trimming removed 1 base from V and 8 bases from J; junction bases left unmatched: 9. This CDR3 is built from 15 residues. Germline V gene lookup returns CDR1 SGHRS and CDR2 YFSETQ. The CDR3 spells CASSLPQTGGYEQFF. In nucleotides, the CDR3 is TGCGCCAGCAGCTTGCCCCAGACGGGAGGCTATGAGCAGTTCTTC. Drawing the rest from reference TRBV5-1 and TRBJ2-1, the complete variable domain is KAGVTQTPRYLIKTRGQQVTLSCSPISGHRSVSWYQQTPGQGLQFLFEYFSETQRNKGNFPGRFSGRQFSNSRSEMNVSTLELGDSALYLCASSLPQTGGYEQFFGPGTRLTVL.

This clonotype was detected many times. The chain uses TRBV2 and TRBJ2-7, with a tentative D call TRBD2 (5 bases). V gave up 5 bases and J gave up 0 bases, with 11 bases separating them. The CDR3 has 14 residues. CDR1 and CDR2 from the germline V gene are SNHLY and FYNNEI. CDR3 bases: TGTGCCAGCAGTCGAGGACTCGACTCCTACGAGCAGTACTTC. This encodes CASSRGLDSYEQYF.

With respect to this clonotype: This may be a read error: a much more frequent sequence differs by one nucleotide. V and J are TRBV20-1 and TRBJ1-1; D remains ambiguous. Germline lookup yields CDR1 DFQATT and CDR2 SNEGSKA (reference sequence). This CDR3 is 12 amino acids long. The CDR3 sequence is CSARGLKTEAFF. CDR3 coding DNA: TGCAGTGCTAGAGGGTTGAAGACTGAAGCTTTCTTT.

This clonotype showed up just a few times. The V and J genes are TRBV28 and TRBJ2-6; D might be TRBD1 or TRBD2, each matching 5 bases. CDR1 is MDHEN and CDR2 is SYDVKM in the germline V gene. The V end was cut by 6 bases, the J end by 2 bases, with 17 bases between. This CDR3 is built from 17 residues. The CDR3 loop is CASSPYTRGAGANVLTF. CDR3 DNA sequence: TGTGCCAGCAGCCCCTATACGAGGGGAGCTGGGGCCAACGTCCTGACTTTC.